This TCR beta chain was captured in a study of blood T cells in healthy people across ages. Findings and limits, study-wide: When set beside aged donors, long-lived donors presented more naive CD4+ cells and higher diversity. Diversity estimates drawn from one million T cells were deemed underestimates.

A J-beta primer mix and a sample-barcoded 5' primer were used in a second PCR of about 7 to 12 cycles. Every cDNA molecule carried a tag from a template-switch adaptor bearing 12 random nucleotides. MiXCR was run by TCRdb on the 5' RACE reads, yielding one entry per CDR3 protein. This table holds 1.5 million to 2 million distinct CDR3 sequences, 28% found once. Trimming left V 6 bases short and J 4 bases short, with 12 bases between. Germline V gives CDR1 MNHNS, CDR2 SASEGT. The CDR3 has 13 amino acids. Comments on this clonotype: Antigen unknown.

Sequenced material: blood. This TCR derives from a woman in her twenties or thirties in good health. The chain couples TRBV6-1 to TRBJ1-2; unclear D gene. CDR3 in DNA: TGTGCCAGCAGACCAGAGAGGCTCTATGGCTACACCTTC. As protein: CASRPERLYGYTF.